This TCR beta chain was obtained from a study of OX40 agonist ivuxolimab in advanced cancers. As for the study in general: Patients treated during dose escalation were battling hepatocellular carcinoma, melanoma, renal cell or head and neck cancer.

This clone appeared once. What it binds is unknown. Blood sampling took place at baseline, cycle 4 day 1, and cycle 7 day 1. Findings and caveats of the study: No antigen was identified for the clonally expanded peripheral T cells.

Method: immunoSEQ multiplex PCR; TCRdb's copy keeps in-frame clones and lacks some. The profile covers 60,000 to 70,000 clones, with roughly four fifths appearing a single time and under 2.5% taken by the ten largest. The sequence was collected from an adult with an advanced solid tumor such as melanoma, head and neck, liver or kidney cancer. The input for sequencing was CD4+ or CD8+ T cells sorted from blood, taken in a trial of the OX40 agonist ivuxolimab.

As DNA, the CDR3 is TGTGCCAGCAGTTTAGTCCCCGGGACAGGGCTCTACGAGCAGTACTTC. Protein product: CASSLVPGTGLYEQYF. The chain joins TRBV27 to TRBJ2-7; 9 bases match TRBD1. J gave up 3 bases and V 2 bases, and 8 bases lay outside the gene matches. Germline V gene data show CDR1 as MNHEY and CDR2 as SMNVEV (reference sequence). CDR3 length equals 16 residues.